The clone carrying this T cell receptor (beta chain) was detected many times. Its antigen is unknown. Excluded: other autoimmune disease, uncontrolled infection, pregnancy or lactation. Amplification of the TCR beta CDR3 regions used RNA transcripts (as template). HTBI primers primed a first-round RT-PCR, and a second-round multiplex PCR followed. One entry per CDR3 protein results from TCRdb running MiXCR on the multiplex PCR reads. The data hold hundreds of thousands of distinct CDR3 sequences, with around 20% observed a single time. The entry originates in a study of Graves' ophthalmopathy and Graves' hyperthyroidism. Study as a whole: Peripheral blood sampling occurred at initial diagnosis, before any treatment.

V dropped 6 bases and J dropped 4; count of bases not matched to a gene: 5. This CDR3 contains 13 residues. Study outcomes and limitations: Ophthalmopathy progression predictions by the model showed approximately 79% specificity and 70.59% sensitivity. Researchers report that a 13-signature model separated ophthalmopathy from stable hyperthyroidism, posting roughly 90% sensitivity and about 80% specificity.

The TCR originated in a woman between 18 and 30 years old with stable Graves' hyperthyroidism. The sample consisted of peripheral blood. This chain uses TRBV12-3 or TRBV12-4 with TRBJ1-1, with 7 bases that match TRBD1. This chain's CDR3 is CASRARQGTEAFF. The CDR3, as DNA: TGTGCCAGCAGAGCTAGACAGGGCACTGAAGCTTTCTTT.